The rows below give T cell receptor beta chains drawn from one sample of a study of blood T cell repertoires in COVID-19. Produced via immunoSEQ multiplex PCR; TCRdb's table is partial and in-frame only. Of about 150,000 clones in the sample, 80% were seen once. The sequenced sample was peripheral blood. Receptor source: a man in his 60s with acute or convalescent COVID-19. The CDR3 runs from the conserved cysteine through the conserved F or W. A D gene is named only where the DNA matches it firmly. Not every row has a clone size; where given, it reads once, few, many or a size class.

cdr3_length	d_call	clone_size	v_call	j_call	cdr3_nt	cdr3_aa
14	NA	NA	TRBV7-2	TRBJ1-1	TGTGCCAGCAGCTTAGCCCGAAGGGGAACTGAAGCTTTCTTT	CASSLARRGTEAFF
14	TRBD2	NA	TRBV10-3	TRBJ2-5	TGTGCCATCAGCGGGGGGGGACAACAAGAGACCCAGTACTTC	CAISGGGQQETQYF
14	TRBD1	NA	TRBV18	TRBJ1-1	TGTGCCAGCTCACAGGGACAGGCAAACACTGAAGCTTTCTTT	CASSQGQANTEAFF
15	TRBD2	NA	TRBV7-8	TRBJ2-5	TGTGCCAGCAGCTTTAGCGGGGGACACCAAGAGACCCAGTACTTC	CASSFSGGHQETQYF
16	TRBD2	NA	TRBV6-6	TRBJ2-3	TGTGCCAGCAGTTCTGGACTAGTAGGGGTTGGAGATACGCAGTATTTT	CASSSGLVGVGDTQYF
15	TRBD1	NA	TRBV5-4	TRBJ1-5	TGTGCCAGCAGTTCGGGGGGACAGGGAAATCAGCCCCAGCATTTT	CASSSGGQGNQPQHF
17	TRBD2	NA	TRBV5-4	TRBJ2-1	TGTGCCAGCAGCCCGACTAGCGGGAGGGCCGCCTACAATGAGCAGTTCTTC	CASSPTSGRAAYNEQFF
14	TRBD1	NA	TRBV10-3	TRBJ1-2	TGTGCCATCAGTGAAGGGGGACAGGGCCAAGGCTACACCTTC	CAISEGGQGQGYTF
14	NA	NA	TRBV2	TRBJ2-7	TGTGCCAGCAGTATAGACAGGAGCTCCTACGAGCAGTACTTC	CASSIDRSSYEQYF
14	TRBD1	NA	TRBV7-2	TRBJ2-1	TGTGCCAGCAGCGTCGACAGGGGTAGGAATGAGCAGTTCTTC	CASSVDRGRNEQFF
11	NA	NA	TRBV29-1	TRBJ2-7	TGCAGCGTTGCTCGGAGTGGCGAGCAGTACTTC	CSVARSGEQYF
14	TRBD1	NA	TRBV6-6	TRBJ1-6	TGTGCCAGCGGATCCAACAGGGGATATTCACCCCTCCACTTT	CASGSNRGYSPLHF
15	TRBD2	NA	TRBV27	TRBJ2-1	TGTGCCAGCAGTCGGTCAGGAAGCGGGGTCAATGAGCAGTTCTTC	CASSRSGSGVNEQFF
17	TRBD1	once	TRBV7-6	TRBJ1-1	TGTGCCAGCAGCTTAACCGACCTAGGAGGGACAGAGGGTGAAGCTTTCTTT	CASSLTDLGGTEGEAFF
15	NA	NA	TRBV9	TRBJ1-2	TGTGCCAGCAGCCCTACCCCGGGGGGAAGTCATGGCTACACCTTC	CASSPTPGGSHGYTF
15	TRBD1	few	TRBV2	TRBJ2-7	TGTGCCAGCAGGGGAACCGGGACAGGGGGTTACAAGCAGTACTTC	CASRGTGTGGYKQYF
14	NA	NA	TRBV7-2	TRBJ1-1	TGTGCCAGCAGCTTAGGCGGGGTCGGGACTGAAGCTTTCTTT	CASSLGGVGTEAFF
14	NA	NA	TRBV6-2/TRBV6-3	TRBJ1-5	TGTGCCAGCAGTTATAGTCCTAGCAATCAGCCCCAGCATTTT	CASSYSPSNQPQHF
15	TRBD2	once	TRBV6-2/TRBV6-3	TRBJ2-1	TGTGCCAGCAGTTACCGCCAGCGGGAGTCAAATGAGCAGTTCTTC	CASSYRQRESNEQFF
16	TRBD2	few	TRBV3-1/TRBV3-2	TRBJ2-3	TGTGCCAGCAGCCAACCCAGCGGGATTAGCACAGATACGCAGTATTTT	CASSQPSGISTDTQYF
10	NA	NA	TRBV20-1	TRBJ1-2	TGCAGTGCACAGGGATATGGCTACACCTTC	CSAQGYGYTF
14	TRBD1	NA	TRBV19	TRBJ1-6	TGTGCCACCAGGGGGACAGGCGTTAATTCACCCCTCCACTTT	CATRGTGVNSPLHF
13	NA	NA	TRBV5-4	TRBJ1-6	TGTGCCAGCAGCTTGCTTACAGATTCACCCCTCCACTTT	CASSLLTDSPLHF
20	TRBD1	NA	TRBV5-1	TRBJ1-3	TGCGCCAGCAGCTTGGACGGGACAGCCTTTTCCCAGAGCTCTGGAAACACCATATATTTT	CASSLDGTAFSQSSGNTIYF
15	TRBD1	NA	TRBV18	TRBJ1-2	TGTGCCAGCTCACCTTTCGAGACAGGGGGGTATGGCTACACCTTC	CASSPFETGGYGYTF
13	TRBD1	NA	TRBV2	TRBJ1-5	TGTGCCAGCAGTGTGGACAGGGAACAGCCCCAGCATTTT	CASSVDREQPQHF
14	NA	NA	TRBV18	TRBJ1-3	TGTGCCAGCTCACCTCAGGGGCCCGGAAACACCATATATTTT	CASSPQGPGNTIYF
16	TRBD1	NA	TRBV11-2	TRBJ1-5	TGTGCCAGCAGCTTAGGAGGACAGGGCCTGACTCAGCCCCAGCATTTT	CASSLGGQGLTQPQHF
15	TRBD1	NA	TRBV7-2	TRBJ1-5	TGTGCCAGCAGCTCCGGGACAGGGGGCTGGCAGCCCCAGCATTTT	CASSSGTGGWQPQHF
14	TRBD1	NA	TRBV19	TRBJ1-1	TGTGCCAGTCGATACGGGACAGCGAACACTGAAGCTTTCTTT	CASRYGTANTEAFF
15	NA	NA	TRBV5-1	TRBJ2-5	TGCGCCAGCAGCTTGGACGTGGGGCCCCAAGAGACCCAGTACTTC	CASSLDVGPQETQYF
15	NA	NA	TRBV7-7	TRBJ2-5	TGTGCCAGCAGCTTAGCACCGGACAGCCAAGAGACCCAGTACTTC	CASSLAPDSQETQYF
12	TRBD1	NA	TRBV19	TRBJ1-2	TGTGCCAGTAGCACGACAGGGAACGGCTACACCTTC	CASSTTGNGYTF
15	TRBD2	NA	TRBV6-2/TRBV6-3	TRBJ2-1	TGTGCCAGCAGTACTCGACTAGCGGCCTATGATGAGCAGTTCTTC	CASSTRLAAYDEQFF
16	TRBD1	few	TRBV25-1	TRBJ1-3	TGTGCCAGCAGTGAGACCCCGGGACAGGCTGGAAACACCATATATTTT	CASSETPGQAGNTIYF
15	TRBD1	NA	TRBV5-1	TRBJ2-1	TGCGCCAGCAGCCCCTCCGGGACAGAGTACAATGAGCAGTTCTTC	CASSPSGTEYNEQFF
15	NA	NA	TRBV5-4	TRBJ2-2	TGTGCCAGCAGCTCGGGGACAAGACACACCGGGGAGCTGTTTTTT	CASSSGTRHTGELFF
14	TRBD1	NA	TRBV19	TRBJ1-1	TGTGCCAGTAAAGGACAGGGGGCGCGCACTGAAGCTTTCTTT	CASKGQGARTEAFF
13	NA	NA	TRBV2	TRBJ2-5	TGTGCCAGCAGTGTGGACAGGGAGGGGACCCAGTACTTC	CASSVDREGTQYF
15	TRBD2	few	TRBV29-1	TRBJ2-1	TGCAGCGTTGCCCCCCTAGCGGGAGGGCAAGGGAAGCAGTTCTTC	CSVAPLAGGQGKQFF
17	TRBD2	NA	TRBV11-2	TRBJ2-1	TGTGCCAGCGGCAGGGGACGGGGGGGCAAATCCTACAATGAGCAGTTCTTC	CASGRGRGGKSYNEQFF
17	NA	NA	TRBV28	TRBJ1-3	TGTGCCAGCAGCAGCCCCGGGGAGGGGTTCGATGGAAACACCATATATTTT	CASSSPGEGFDGNTIYF
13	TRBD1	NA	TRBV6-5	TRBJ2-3	TGTGCCACCCCAGGGGGCTCAACAGATACGCAGTATTTT	CATPGGSTDTQYF
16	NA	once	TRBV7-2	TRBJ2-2	TGTGCCAGCAGCTTAAATCCGAGACAGACAACCGGGGAGCTGTTTTTT	CASSLNPRQTTGELFF
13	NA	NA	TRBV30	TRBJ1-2	TGTGCCTGGAGTGTAGCGGGGATGGGCGGCTACACCTTC	CAWSVAGMGGYTF
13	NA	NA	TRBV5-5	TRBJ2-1	TGTGCCAGCAGCAGTAACAGGGACAATGAGCAGTTCTTC	CASSSNRDNEQFF
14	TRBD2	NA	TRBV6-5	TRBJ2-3	TGTGCCACCCATTCGGCGGGAGCCACAGATACGCAGTATTTT	CATHSAGATDTQYF
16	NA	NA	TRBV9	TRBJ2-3	TGTGCCAGCAGCGTAGCTGGGCAAGGTTTTGCAGATACGCAGTATTTT	CASSVAGQGFADTQYF
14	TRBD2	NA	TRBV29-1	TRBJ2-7	TGCAGCGTTGAAGATCGGGGAGGGAACGGCGAGCAGTACTTC	CSVEDRGGNGEQYF
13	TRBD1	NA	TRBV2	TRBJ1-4	TGTGCCAGCAGTCCGGACAGGGGTGAAAAACTGTTTTTT	CASSPDRGEKLFF
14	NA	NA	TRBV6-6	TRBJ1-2	TGTGCCAGCAGTCCCTCCGGGACGGGAGTTGGCTACACCTTC	CASSPSGTGVGYTF
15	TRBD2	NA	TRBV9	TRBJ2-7	TGTGCCAGCAGCGTAGGGAGCGGGGGGGCCTACGAGCAGTACTTC	CASSVGSGGAYEQYF
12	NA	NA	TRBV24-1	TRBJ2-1	TGTGCCACCAGTGATTTTATCAATGAGCAGTTCTTC	CATSDFINEQFF
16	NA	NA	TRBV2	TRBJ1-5	TGTGCCAGCAGTCTTCAGGGGCGGAGTAGCAATCAGCCCCAGCATTTT	CASSLQGRSSNQPQHF
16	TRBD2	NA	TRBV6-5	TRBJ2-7	TGTGCCAGCAGTTACAACTTAGCGGGGGAAGCCTACGAGCAGTACTTC	CASSYNLAGEAYEQYF